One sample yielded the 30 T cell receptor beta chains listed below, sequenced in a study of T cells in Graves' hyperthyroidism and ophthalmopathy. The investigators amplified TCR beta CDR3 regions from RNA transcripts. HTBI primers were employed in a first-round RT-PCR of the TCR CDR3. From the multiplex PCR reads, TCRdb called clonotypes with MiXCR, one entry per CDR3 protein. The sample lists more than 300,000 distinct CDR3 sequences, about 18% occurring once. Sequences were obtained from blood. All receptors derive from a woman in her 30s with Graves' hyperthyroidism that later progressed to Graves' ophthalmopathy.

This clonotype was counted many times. The CDR3, as DNA: TGCGCCAGCAGCCCTCGACAGGGTGCGAACGCAGATACGCAGTATTTT. It translates to CASSPRQGANADTQYF. The J gene is TRBJ2-3, the V gene TRBV5-1, with 7 bases matching TRBD1. This CDR3 has 16 residues. Trimming took 4 bases from V and 4 from J; bases not matched to a gene: 12. The germline V gene has CDR1 SGHRS and CDR2 YFSETQ.

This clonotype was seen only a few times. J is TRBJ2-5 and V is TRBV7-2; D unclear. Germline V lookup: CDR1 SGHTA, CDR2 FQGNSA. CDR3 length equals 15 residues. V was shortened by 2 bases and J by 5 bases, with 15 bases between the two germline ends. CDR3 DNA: TGTGCCAGCAGCTTACCGGGCGGCACCTCCGAGACCCAGTACTTC. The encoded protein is CASSLPGGTSETQYF. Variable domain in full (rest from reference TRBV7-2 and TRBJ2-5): GAGVSQSPSNKVTEKGKDVELRCDPISGHTALYWYRQSLGQGLEFLIYFQGNSAPDKSGLPSDRFSAERTGGSVSTLTIQRTQQEDSAVYLCASSLPGGTSETQYFGPGTRLLVL.

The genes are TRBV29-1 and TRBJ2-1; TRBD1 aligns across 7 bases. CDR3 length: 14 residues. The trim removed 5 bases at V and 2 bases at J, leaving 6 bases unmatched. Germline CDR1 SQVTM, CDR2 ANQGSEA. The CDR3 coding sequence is TGCAGCGTTTTACAGGGGAGTACCTACAATGAGCAGTTCTTC. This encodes CSVLQGSTYNEQFF.

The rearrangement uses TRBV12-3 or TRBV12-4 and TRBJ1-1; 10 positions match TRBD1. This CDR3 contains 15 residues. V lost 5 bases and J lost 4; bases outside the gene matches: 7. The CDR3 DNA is TGTGCCAGCAGTCGGACAGGGGGAGCTGCCACTGAAGCTTTCTTT. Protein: CASSRTGGAATEAFF.

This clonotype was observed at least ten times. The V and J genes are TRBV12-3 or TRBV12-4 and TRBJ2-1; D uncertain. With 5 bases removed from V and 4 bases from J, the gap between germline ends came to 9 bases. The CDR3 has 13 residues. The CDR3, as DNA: TGTGCCAGCAGTGACCGGAATTACAATGAGCAGTTCTTC. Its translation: CASSDRNYNEQFF.

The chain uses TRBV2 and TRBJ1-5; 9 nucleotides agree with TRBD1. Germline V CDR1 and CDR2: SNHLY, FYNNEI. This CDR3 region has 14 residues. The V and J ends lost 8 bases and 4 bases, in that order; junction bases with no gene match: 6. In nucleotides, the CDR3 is TGTGCCAGCCAAAGGACAGGGGCAAATCAGCCCCAGCATTTT. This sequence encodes CASQRTGANQPQHF.

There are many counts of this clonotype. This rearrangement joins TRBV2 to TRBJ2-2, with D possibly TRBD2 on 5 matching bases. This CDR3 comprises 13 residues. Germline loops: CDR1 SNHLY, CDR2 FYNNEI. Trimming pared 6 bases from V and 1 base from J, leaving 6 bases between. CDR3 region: CASRGENTGELFF. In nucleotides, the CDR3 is TGTGCCAGCAGGGGAGAGAACACCGGGGAGCTGTTTTTT.

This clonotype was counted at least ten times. The DNA of the CDR3 is TGTGCCAGCAGTTTACTAACAGGGGGGCCTTCCTACGAGCAGTACTTC. As protein: CASSLLTGGPSYEQYF. The genes are TRBV28 and TRBJ2-7; 8 bases agree with TRBD1. V gave up 2 bases and J gave up 1 base; unmatched junction bases: 7. This CDR3 comprises 16 residues. Germline V gene data show CDR1 as MDHEN and CDR2 as SYDVKM.

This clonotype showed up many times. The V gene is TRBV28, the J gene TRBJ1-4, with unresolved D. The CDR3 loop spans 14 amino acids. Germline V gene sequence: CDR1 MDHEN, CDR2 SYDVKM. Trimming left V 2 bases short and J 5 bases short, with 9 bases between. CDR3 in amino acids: CASSLTRRNEKLFF. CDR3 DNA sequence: TGTGCCAGCAGTTTAACCAGGCGGAATGAAAAACTGTTTTTT.

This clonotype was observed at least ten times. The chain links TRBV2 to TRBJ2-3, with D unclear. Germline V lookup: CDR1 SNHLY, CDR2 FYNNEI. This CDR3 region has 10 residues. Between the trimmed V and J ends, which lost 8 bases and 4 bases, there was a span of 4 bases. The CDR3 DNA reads TGTGCCAGCGGTCCAGATACGCAGTATTTT. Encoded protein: CASGPDTQYF.

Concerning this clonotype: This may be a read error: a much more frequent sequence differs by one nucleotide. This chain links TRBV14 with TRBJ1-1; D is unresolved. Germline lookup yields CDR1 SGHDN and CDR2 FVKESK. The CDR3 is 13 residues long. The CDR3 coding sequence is TGTGCCGGCAGCCAACTAGGGAACACTGAAGCTTTCTTT. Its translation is CAGSQLGNTEAFF.

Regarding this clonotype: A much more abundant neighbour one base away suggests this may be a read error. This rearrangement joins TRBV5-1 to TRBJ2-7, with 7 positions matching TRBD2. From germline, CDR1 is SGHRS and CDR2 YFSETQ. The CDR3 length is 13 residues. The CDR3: CANSLAGEYEQYF. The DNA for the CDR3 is TGCGCCAACAGCTTGGCGGGAGAGTACGAGCAGTACTTC.

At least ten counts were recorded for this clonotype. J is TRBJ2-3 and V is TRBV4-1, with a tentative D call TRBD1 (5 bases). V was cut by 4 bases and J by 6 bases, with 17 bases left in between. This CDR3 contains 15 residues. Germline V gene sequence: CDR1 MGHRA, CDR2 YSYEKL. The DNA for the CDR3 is TGCGCCAGCAGCCGTTTCACTGTTGGGGCGGATACGCAGTATTTT. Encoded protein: CASSRFTVGADTQYF.

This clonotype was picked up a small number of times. The CDR3 DNA sequence: TGTGCCAGCACCCCCGACAGGGGCACAGATACGCAGTATTTT. Encoded protein: CASTPDRGTDTQYF. V is TRBV6-1 and J is TRBJ2-3, with 7 bases lining up with TRBD1. The J segment lost 1 base and the V segment lost 7 bases, leaving 5 bases of the junction unmatched. This CDR3 contains 14 residues. CDR1 and CDR2 (germline): MNHNS, SASEGT.

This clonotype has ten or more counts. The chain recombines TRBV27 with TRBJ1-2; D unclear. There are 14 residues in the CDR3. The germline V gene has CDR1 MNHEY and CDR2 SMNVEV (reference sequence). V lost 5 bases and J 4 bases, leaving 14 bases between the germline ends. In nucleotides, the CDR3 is TGTGCCAGCAGTACCCAGGAATTAGGCTATGGCTACACCTTC. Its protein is CASSTQELGYGYTF.

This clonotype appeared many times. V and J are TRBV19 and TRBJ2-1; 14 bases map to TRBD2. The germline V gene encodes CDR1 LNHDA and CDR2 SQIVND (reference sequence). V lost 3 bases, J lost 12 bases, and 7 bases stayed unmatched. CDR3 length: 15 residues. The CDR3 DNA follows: TGTGCCAGTAGTATCATCGGGACTAGCGGGAGTACGCAGTTCTTC. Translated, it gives CASSIIGTSGSTQFF.

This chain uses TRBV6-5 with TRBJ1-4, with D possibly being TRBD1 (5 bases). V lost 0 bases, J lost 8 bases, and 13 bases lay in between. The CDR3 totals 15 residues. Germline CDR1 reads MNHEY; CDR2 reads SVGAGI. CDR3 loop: CASSYSTRVGEKLFF. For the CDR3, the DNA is TGTGCCAGCAGTTACTCGACCAGGGTCGGAGAAAAACTGTTTTTT.

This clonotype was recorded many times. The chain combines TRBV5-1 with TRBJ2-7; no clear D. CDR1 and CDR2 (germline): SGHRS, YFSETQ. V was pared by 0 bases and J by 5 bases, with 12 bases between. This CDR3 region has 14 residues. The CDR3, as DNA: TGCGCCAGCAGCTTGGGTCTACCCCTCAACGAGCAGTACTTC. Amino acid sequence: CASSLGLPLNEQYF.

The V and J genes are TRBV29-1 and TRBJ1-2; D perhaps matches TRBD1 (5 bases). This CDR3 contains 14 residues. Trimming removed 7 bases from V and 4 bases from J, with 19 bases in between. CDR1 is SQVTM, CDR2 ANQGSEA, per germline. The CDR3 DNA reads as TGCAGCGCCCAAAGGGAGTCAGGGAGCTATGGCTACACCTTC. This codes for CSAQRESGSYGYTF.

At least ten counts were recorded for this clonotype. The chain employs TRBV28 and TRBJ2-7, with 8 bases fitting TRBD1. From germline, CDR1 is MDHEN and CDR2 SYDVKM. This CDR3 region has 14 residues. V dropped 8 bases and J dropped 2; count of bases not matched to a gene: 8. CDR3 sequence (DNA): TGTGCCAGCCGATCAGGGGGCGATACCTACGAGCAGTACTTC. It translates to CASRSGGDTYEQYF.

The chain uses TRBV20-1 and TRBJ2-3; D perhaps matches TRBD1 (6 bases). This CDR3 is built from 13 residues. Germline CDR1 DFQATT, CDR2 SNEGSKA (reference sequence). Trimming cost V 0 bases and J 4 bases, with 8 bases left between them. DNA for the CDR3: TGCAGTGCTAGAGATCAGGGGCCAGATACGCAGTATTTT. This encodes CSARDQGPDTQYF.

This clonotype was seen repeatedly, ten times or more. The CDR3 bases are TGTGCCAGCAGCTTCTCTGGGCATGAGCAGTTCTTC. Its protein is CASSFSGHEQFF. J is TRBJ2-1 and V is TRBV11-2; D gene uncertain. The CDR3 totals 12 residues. V lost 3 bases to trimming and J lost 8 bases, with 8 bases between them. Germline V CDR1 and CDR2: SGHAT, FQNNGV.

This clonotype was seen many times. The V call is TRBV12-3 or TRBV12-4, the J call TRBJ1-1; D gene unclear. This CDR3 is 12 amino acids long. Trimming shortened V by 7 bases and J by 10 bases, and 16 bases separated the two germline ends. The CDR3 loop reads CASTTFGKGAFF. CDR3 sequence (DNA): TGTGCCAGCACCACTTTTGGTAAGGGAGCTTTCTTT.

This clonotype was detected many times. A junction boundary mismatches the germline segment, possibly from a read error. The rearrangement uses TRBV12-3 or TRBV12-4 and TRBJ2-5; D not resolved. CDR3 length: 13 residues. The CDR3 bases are TGTGCCAGCAGTTTGGCTAACCAGGAGACCCAGTACTTC. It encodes CASSLANQETQYF.

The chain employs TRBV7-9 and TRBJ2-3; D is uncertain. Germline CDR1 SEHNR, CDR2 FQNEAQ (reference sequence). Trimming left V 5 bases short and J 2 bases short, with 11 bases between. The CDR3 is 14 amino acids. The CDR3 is CASSTDTSTDTQYF. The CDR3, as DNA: TGTGCCAGCAGCACCGACACGTCCACAGATACGCAGTATTTT. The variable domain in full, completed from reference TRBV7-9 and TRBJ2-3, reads DTGVSQNPRHKITKRGQNVTFRCDPISEHNRLYWYRQTLGQGPEFLTYFQNEAQLEKSRLLSDRFSAERPKGSFSTLEIQRTEQGDSAMYLCASSTDTSTDTQYFGPGTRLTVL.

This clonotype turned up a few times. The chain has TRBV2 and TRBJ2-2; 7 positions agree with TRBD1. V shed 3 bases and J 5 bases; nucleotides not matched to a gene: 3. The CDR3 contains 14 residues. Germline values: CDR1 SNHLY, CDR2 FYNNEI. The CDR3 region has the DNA TGTGCCAGCAGTGAGTACAGGGGTACCGGGGAGCTGTTTTTT. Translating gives CASSEYRGTGELFF. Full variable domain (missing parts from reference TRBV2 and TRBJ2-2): EPEVTQTPSHQVTQMGQEVILRCVPISNHLYFYWYRQILGQKVEFLVSFYNNEISEKSEIFDDQFSVERPDGSNFTLKIRSTKLEDSAMYFCASSEYRGTGELFFGEGSRLTVL.

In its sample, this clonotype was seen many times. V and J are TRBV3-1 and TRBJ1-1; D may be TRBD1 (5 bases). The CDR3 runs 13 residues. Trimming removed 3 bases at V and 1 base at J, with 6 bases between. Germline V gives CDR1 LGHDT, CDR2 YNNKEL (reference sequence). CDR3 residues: CASSQGQNTEAFF. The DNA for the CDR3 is TGTGCCAGCAGCCAGGGGCAGAACACTGAAGCTTTCTTT. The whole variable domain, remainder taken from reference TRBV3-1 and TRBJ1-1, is DTAVSQTPKYLVTQMGNDKSIKCEQNLGHDTMYWYKQDSKKFLKIMFSYNNKELIINETVPNRFSPKSPDKAHLNLHINSLELGDSAVYFCASSQGQNTEAFFGQGTRLTVV.

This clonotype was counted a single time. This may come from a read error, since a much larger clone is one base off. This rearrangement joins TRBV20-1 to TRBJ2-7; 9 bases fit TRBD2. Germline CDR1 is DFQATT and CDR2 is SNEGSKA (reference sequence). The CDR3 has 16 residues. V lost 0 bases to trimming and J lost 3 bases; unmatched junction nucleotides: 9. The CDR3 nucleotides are TGCAGTGCTAGAGACCATGGCGGGAGGGCCGGCTACGAGCAGTACTTC. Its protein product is CSARDHGGRAGYEQYF.

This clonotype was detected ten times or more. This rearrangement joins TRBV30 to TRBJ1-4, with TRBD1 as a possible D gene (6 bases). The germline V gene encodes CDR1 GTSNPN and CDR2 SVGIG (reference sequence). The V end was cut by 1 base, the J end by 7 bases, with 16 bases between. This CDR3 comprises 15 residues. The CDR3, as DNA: TGTGCCTGGAGTGAGGAGCGGACAGAAATTGAAAAACTGTTTTTT. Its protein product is CAWSEERTEIEKLFF.

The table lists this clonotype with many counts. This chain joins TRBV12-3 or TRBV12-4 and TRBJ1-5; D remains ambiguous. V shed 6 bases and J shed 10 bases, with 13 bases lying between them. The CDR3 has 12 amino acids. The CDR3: CASSPAGLPQHF. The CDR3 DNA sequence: TGTGCCAGCAGCCCCGCGGGCCTACCCCAGCATTTT.